This T cell receptor beta chain was observed in a study of T cells in Graves' hyperthyroidism and ophthalmopathy. The V gene end was trimmed by 5 bases and the J gene end by 2 bases; junction bases not matched to a gene: 12. The germline CDR1 and CDR2 sequences are SGHAT and FQNNGV. CDR3 length: 16 amino acids. Patients counted as stable if ophthalmopathy did not develop within 18 months. RNA transcripts served as the template for amplifying TCR beta CDR3 regions. The HTBI set primed first-round TCR CDR3 RT-PCR. One entry per CDR3 protein results from TCRdb running MiXCR on the multiplex PCR reads. Altogether 300,000 to 450,000 distinct CDR3 sequences are present, about 25% being singletons, with the ten largest covering around 67%. Only a few counts were recorded for this clonotype.

The clonotype comes from a man between 45 and 60 years old with Graves' hyperthyroidism. The chain joins TRBV11-2 to TRBJ2-7, with 7 bases lining up with TRBD1. Material: blood. CDR3 DNA: TGTGCCAGCAGCGACCAGACAGGGAAGTTTCCCTACGAGCAGTACTTC. The encoded protein is CASSDQTGKFPYEQYF. Variable domain in full (rest from reference TRBV11-2 and TRBJ2-7): EAGVAQSPRYKIIEKRQSVAFWCNPISGHATLYWYQQILGQGPKLLIQFQNNGVVDDSQLPKDRFSAERLKGVDSTLKIQPAKLEDSAVYLCASSDQTGKFPYEQYFGPGTRLTVT.